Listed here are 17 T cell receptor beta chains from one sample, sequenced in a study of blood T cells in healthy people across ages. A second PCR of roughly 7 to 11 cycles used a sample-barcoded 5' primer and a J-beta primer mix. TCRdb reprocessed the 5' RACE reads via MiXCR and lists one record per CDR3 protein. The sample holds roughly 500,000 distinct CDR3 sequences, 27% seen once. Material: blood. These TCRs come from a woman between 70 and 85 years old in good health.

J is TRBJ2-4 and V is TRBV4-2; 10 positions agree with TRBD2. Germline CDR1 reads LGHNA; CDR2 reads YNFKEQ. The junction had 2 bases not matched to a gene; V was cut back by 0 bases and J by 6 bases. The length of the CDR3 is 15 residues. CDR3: CASSQDERGGNIQYF. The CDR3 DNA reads TGTGCCAGCAGCCAAGATGAGCGGGGGGGAAACATTCAGTACTTC.

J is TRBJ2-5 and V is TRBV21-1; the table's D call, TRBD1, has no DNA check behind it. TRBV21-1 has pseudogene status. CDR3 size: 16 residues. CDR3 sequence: CASSGGQVPYQETQYF. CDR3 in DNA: TGTGCCAGCAGCGGGGGACAGGTTCCGTACCAAGAGACCCAGTACTTC.

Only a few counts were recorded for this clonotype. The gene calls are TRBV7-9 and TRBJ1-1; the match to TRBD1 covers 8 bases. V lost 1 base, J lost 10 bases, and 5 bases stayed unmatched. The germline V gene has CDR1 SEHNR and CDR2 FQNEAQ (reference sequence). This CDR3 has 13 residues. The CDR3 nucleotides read TGTGCCAGCAGCTTAGAAGAGGGGACAGGAGCTTTCTTT. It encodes CASSLEEGTGAFF.

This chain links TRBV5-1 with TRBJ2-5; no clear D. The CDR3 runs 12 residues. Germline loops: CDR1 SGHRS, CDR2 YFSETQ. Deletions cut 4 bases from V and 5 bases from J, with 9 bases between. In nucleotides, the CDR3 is TGCGCCAGCAGCGTTGACCGGGAGACCCAGTACTTC. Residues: CASSVDRETQYF.

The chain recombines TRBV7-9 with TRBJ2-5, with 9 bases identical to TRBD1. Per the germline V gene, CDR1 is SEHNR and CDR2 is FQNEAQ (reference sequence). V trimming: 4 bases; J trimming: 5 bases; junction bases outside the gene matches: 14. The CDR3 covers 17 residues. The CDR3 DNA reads TGTGCCAGCAGCTACCGGGCCCTGACAGGGGGTGATGAGACCCAGTACTTC. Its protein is CASSYRALTGGDETQYF.

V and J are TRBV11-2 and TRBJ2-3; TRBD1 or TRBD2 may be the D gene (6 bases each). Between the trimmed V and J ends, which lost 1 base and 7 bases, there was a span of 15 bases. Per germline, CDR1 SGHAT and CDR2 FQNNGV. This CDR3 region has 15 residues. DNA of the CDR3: TGTGCCAGCAGCTTAGGAGGAGGGGGGCAAAATACGCAGTATTTT. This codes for CASSLGGGGQNTQYF.

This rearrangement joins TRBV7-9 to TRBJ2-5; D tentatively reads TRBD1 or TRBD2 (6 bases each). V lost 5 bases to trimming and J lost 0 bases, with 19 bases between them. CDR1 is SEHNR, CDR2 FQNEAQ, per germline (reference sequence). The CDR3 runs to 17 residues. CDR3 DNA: TGTGCCAGCAGCCCCGCCCAGGGGAGGCCATACCAAGAGACCCAGTACTTC. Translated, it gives CASSPAQGRPYQETQYF.

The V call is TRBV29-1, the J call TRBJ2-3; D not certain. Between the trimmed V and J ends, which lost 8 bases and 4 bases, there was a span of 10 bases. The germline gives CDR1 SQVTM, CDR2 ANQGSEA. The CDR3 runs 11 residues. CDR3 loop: CSPVRADTQYF. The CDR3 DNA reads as TGCAGCCCCGTTCGGGCAGATACGCAGTATTTT.

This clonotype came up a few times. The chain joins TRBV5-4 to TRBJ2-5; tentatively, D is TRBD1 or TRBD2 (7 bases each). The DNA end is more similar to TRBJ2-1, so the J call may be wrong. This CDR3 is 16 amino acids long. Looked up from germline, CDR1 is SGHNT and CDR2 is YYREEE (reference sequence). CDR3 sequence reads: CASSPDSGGVYNEQFF. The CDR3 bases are TGTGCCAGCAGCCCCGACTCAGGGGGGGTCTACAATGAGCAGTTCTTC.

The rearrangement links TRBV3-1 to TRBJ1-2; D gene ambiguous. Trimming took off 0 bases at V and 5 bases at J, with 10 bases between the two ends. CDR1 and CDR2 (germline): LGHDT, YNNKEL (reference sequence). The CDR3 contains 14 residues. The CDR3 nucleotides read TGTGCCAGCAGCCAAGATTGGACCGAATATGGCTACACCTTC. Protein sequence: CASSQDWTEYGYTF. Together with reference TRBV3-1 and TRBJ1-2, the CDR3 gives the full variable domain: DTAVSQTPKYLVTQMGNDKSIKCEQNLGHDTMYWYKQDSKKFLKIMFSYNNKELIINETVPNRFSPKSPDKAHLNLHINSLELGDSAVYFCASSQDWTEYGYTFGSGTRLTVV.

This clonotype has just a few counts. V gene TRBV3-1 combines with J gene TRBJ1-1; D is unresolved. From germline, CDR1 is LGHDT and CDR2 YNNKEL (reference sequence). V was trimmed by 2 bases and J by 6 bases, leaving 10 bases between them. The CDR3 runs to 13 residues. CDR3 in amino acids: CASSQSPGPEAFF. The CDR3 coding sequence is TGTGCCAGCAGCCAATCACCCGGACCTGAAGCTTTCTTT.

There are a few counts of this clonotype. The CDR3 DNA reads as TGTGCCAGCAGTCCCTGGATGACTGAAGCTTTCTTT. Translating it yields CASSPWMTEAFF. The chain links TRBV7-9 to TRBJ1-1; no clear D gene. Per the germline V gene, CDR1 is SEHNR and CDR2 is FQNEAQ (reference sequence). Trimming stripped 6 bases from V and 5 bases from J, with 10 bases between. This CDR3 is 12 amino acids long.

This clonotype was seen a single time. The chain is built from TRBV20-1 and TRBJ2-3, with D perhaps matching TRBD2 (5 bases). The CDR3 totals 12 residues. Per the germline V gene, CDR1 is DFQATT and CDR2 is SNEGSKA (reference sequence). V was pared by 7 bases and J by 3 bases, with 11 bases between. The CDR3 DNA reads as TGCAGTGTTTTTCGCGGGACAGATACGCAGTATTTT. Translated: CSVFRGTDTQYF.

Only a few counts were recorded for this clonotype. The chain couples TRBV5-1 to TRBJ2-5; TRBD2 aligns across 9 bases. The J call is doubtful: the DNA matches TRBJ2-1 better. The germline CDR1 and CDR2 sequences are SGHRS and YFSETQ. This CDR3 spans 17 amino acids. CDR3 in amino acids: CASSSRTRGGPLDEQFF. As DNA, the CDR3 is TGCGCCAGCAGCTCCAGGACGCGGGGGGGCCCGTTGGATGAGCAGTTCTTC.

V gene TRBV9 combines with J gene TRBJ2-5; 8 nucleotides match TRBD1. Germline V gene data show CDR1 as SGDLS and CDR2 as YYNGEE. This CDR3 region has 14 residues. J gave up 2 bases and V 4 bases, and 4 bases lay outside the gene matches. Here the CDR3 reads CASSQTGEQETQYF. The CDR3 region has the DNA TGTGCCAGCAGCCAGACAGGGGAGCAAGAGACCCAGTACTTC.

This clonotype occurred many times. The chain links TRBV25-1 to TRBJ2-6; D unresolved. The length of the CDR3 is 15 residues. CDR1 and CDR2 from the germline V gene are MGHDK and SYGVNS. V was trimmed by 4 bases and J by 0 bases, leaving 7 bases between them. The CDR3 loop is CASSADTSGANVLTF. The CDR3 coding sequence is TGTGCCAGCAGTGCAGACACCTCTGGGGCCAACGTCCTGACTTTC.

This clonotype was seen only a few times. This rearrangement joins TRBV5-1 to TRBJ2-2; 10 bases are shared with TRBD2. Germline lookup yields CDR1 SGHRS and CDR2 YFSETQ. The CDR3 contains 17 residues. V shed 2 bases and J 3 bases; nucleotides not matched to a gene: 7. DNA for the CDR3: TGCGCCAGCAGCTTCGGAGCGGGGGGGCGTGACACCGGGGAGCTGTTTTTT. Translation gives CASSFGAGGRDTGELFF.